This T cell receptor beta chain was recorded in a study of shared clonotypes between healthy human individuals. At the level of the study: Each donor's CD8 memory used one plate, CD8 naive two, each CD4 subset three.

Several immunoSEQ plates held equal portions of the genomic DNA taken from each subset. Profiling relied on immunoSEQ multiplex PCR, and the TCRdb table lists in-frame clones only, not all of them. The table lists about 820,000 clones, nearly 95% of them singletons. Per the germline V gene, CDR1 is SGDLS and CDR2 is YYNGEE. The V end lost 4 bases, the J end lost 7 bases, and 21 bases lay between the germline ends. The length of the CDR3 is 16 residues. The naive CD8 subset, CD45RO-negative cells positively selected for CCR7, excluded terminally differentiated effector memory CD45RA+ cells. The TCR comes from a young man in good health. Sequencing was done on a sample of naive CD8+ T cells sorted from blood. J is TRBJ2-1 and V is TRBV9; no reliable D call. CDR3 region: CASSPSAVFPFNEQFF. For the CDR3, the DNA is TGTGCCAGCAGCCCAAGCGCGGTTTTTCCCTTTAATGAGCAGTTCTTC. Full variable domain (remainder filled in from reference TRBV9 and TRBJ2-1): DSGVTQTPKHLITATGQRVTLRCSPRSGDLSVYWYQQSLDQGLQFLIQYYNGEERAKGNILERFSAQQFPDLHSELNLSSLELGDSALYFCASSPSAVFPFNEQFFGPGTRLTVL.